A selection of T cell receptor beta chains follows, all from one sample in a study of post-analysis software for immune sequencing data. TCRdb fed the PCR reads into MiXCR, producing one record per CDR3 protein. This sample has hundreds of thousands of distinct CDR3 sequences, with 30% found just once. The specimen was blood. These receptors came from a girl between 5 and 17 years old with multiple sclerosis. Both conserved end residues are part of each CDR3. The D gene is left open where the match is weak. Some rows have no size entry. The others give once, few or many, or a class for an expanded clone.

D gene: -
clone size: -
V gene: TRBV5-8
J gene: TRBJ2-6
CDR3 protein: CASSLVGGVGANVLTF
CDR3 DNA: TGTGCCAGCAGCTTGGTTGGAGGGGTCGGGGCCAACGTCCTGACTTTC

D gene: -
clone size: -
V gene: TRBV6-5
J gene: TRBJ1-1
CDR3 protein: CASSYRFVGLMNTEAFF
CDR3 DNA: TGTGCCAGCAGTTACAGGTTTGTCGGATTAATGAACACTGAAGCTTTCTTT

D gene: -
clone size: -
V gene: TRBV9
J gene: TRBJ2-1
CDR3 protein: CASSVAGAGTYNEQFF
CDR3 DNA: TGTGCCAGCAGCGTAGCTGGCGCGGGAACCTACAATGAGCAGTTCTTC

D gene: -
clone size: -
V gene: TRBV25-1
J gene: TRBJ2-3
CDR3 protein: CASSELRPSTDTQYF
CDR3 DNA: TGTGCCAGCAGTGAATTACGTCCTAGCACAGATACGCAGTATTTT

D gene: -
clone size: few
V gene: TRBV7-8
J gene: TRBJ2-1
CDR3 protein: CASSPTADRPSSYNEQFF
CDR3 DNA: TGTGCCAGCAGCCCGACCGCAGACAGGCCCAGCTCCTACAATGAGCAGTTCTTC

D gene: TRBD1
clone size: -
V gene: TRBV9
J gene: TRBJ1-2
CDR3 protein: CASSRDSGQHGYTF
CDR3 DNA: TGTGCCAGCAGCCGGGACAGCGGCCAGCATGGCTACACCTTC

D gene: -
clone size: -
V gene: TRBV10-3
J gene: TRBJ2-1
CDR3 protein: CAISEGYSYNGQFF
CDR3 DNA: TGTGCCATCAGTGAGGGGTACTCCTACAATGGGCAGTTCTTC

D gene: -
clone size: -
V gene: TRBV6-1
J gene: TRBJ2-1
CDR3 protein: CASSPLWAAGEQFF
CDR3 DNA: TGTGCCAGCAGTCCTCTCTGGGCTGCGGGGGAGCAGTTCTTC

D gene: -
clone size: -
V gene: TRBV10-3
J gene: TRBJ2-3
CDR3 protein: CAISETSPGGTDTQYF
CDR3 DNA: TGTGCCATCAGTGAGACCTCCCCCGGGGGCACAGATACGCAGTATTTT

D gene: -
clone size: -
V gene: TRBV20-1
J gene: TRBJ2-1
CDR3 protein: CSVGAPRGRGGGEQFF
CDR3 DNA: TGCAGCGTAGGGGCTCCTCGGGGCCGCGGTGGCGGTGAGCAGTTCTTC

D gene: -
clone size: -
V gene: TRBV4-3
J gene: TRBJ1-6
CDR3 protein: CASSQDRSSNSPLHF
CDR3 DNA: TGCGCCAGCAGCCAAGATAGGAGTAGCAATTCACCCCTCCACTTT

D gene: -
clone size: few
V gene: TRBV5-1
J gene: TRBJ2-5
CDR3 protein: CASRPGELEETQYF
CDR3 DNA: TGCGCCAGCAGACCGGGGGAACTGGAAGAGACCCAGTACTTC

D gene: -
clone size: -
V gene: TRBV5-1
J gene: TRBJ2-5
CDR3 protein: CASSLAAGGGAYNEQYF
CDR3 DNA: TGCGCCAGCAGCTTGGCCGCAGGGGGAGGCGCCTACAATGAGCAGTACTTC

D gene: -
clone size: few
V gene: TRBV2
J gene: TRBJ2-5
CDR3 protein: CASSESPGFQETQYF
CDR3 DNA: TGTGCCAGCAGTGAATCCCCGGGATTCCAAGAGACCCAGTACTTC

D gene: -
clone size: -
V gene: TRBV18
J gene: TRBJ2-6
CDR3 protein: CASSEQGGGANVLTF
CDR3 DNA: TGTGCCAGCTCAGAACAGGGCGGTGGGGCCAACGTCCTGACTTTC

D gene: -
clone size: many
V gene: TRBV7-2
J gene: TRBJ2-5
CDR3 protein: CASSPFGQAGETQYF
CDR3 DNA: TGTGCCAGCAGCCCATTTGGACAGGCGGGGGAGACCCAGTACTTC

D gene: -
clone size: -
V gene: TRBV10-3
J gene: TRBJ2-3
CDR3 protein: CAISGAGPSTDTQYF
CDR3 DNA: TGTGCCATCAGTGGGGCGGGCCCCAGCACAGATACGCAGTATTTT

D gene: TRBD1
clone size: few
V gene: TRBV6-2/TRBV6-3
J gene: TRBJ2-1
CDR3 protein: CASSYSTGTLSSYNEQFF
CDR3 DNA: TGTGCCAGCAGTTACTCGACAGGGACCCTCAGCTCCTACAATGAGCAGTTCTTC

D gene: -
clone size: few
V gene: TRBV5-1
J gene: TRBJ2-1
CDR3 protein: CASSSVIGTEQFF
CDR3 DNA: TGCGCCAGCAGCTCCGTAATCGGGACGGAGCAGTTCTTC

D gene: -
clone size: few
V gene: TRBV20-1
J gene: TRBJ2-1
CDR3 protein: CSASRGNSYNEQFF
CDR3 DNA: TGCAGTGCTAGTCGGGGGAACTCCTACAATGAGCAGTTCTTC

D gene: TRBD2
clone size: few
V gene: TRBV20-1
J gene: TRBJ2-5
CDR3 protein: CSASGTSGEETQYF
CDR3 DNA: TGCAGTGCTAGCGGGACTAGCGGGGAAGAGACCCAGTACTTC

D gene: -
clone size: -
V gene: TRBV5-6
J gene: TRBJ1-2
CDR3 protein: CASSLSSSFGYGYTF
CDR3 DNA: TGTGCCAGCAGCTTGTCGTCATCCTTCGGGTATGGCTACACCTTC

D gene: -
clone size: -
V gene: TRBV6-5
J gene: TRBJ1-2
CDR3 protein: CAGSEMAGNYGYTF
CDR3 DNA: TGTGCCGGCAGTGAAATGGCCGGCAACTATGGCTACACCTTC

D gene: -
clone size: many
V gene: TRBV20-1
J gene: TRBJ2-5
CDR3 protein: CSARTQETQYF
CDR3 DNA: TGCAGTGCTCGGACCCAAGAGACCCAGTACTTC